Sequencing of this TCR beta chain was carried out in a study of blood T cell repertoires in COVID-19. Overall study: PBMCs, B-cell-depleted T cells, or T cells were the source of the cDNA or gDNA that made up the material.

The data were produced by immunoSEQ multiplex PCR, yet TCRdb's version contains in-frame clones alone and is incomplete. The repertoire consists of over 350,000 clones, with roughly nine tenths occurring once and the leading ten covering nearly 2%. This TCR was sampled from a woman between 18 and 30 years old with acute COVID-19. What was sequenced was PBMCs or T cells enriched from blood (not recorded which).

The CDR3 loop is CASSSGTGEAFF. The CDR3 DNA reads as TGTGCCAGCAGCTCCGGGACAGGTGAAGCTTTCTTT. V gene TRBV12-3 or TRBV12-4 combines with J gene TRBJ1-1, with TRBD1 identical over 8 bases. This CDR3 comprises 12 residues. Unmatched junction bases numbered 4, after V lost 6 bases and J lost 7 bases.